Below are 6 T cell receptor beta chains sequenced from a single sample in a study of early T cells in non-severe SARS-CoV-2 infection. Each CDR3 protein is one row after TCRdb ran MiXCR on the 5' RACE reads. There are about 58,000 distinct CDR3 sequences in the sample; 12% occur only once, and roughly 1.2% lies in the top ten. The sample consisted of whole blood, taken at baseline. The receptor source for this set is an adult who was a healthcare worker with PCR-confirmed SARS-CoV-2 infection or an uninfected control (not recorded which). The donor label of this sample is uncertain.

At least ten counts were recorded for this clonotype. V usage is TRBV4-1 and J usage is TRBJ2-3; 8 bases are shared with TRBD2. The CDR3 runs to 16 residues. Germline trimming cut 1 base from V and 6 bases from J; bases unmatched to any gene: 9. The germline V gene has CDR1 MGHRA and CDR2 YSYEKL. The CDR3: CASSQVSSGYSDTQYF. CDR3 DNA sequence: TGCGCCAGCAGCCAAGTCTCTAGCGGGTACTCCGATACGCAGTATTTT.

Details on this clonotype: Mismatch with germline at one junction end may stem from a read error. This chain connects TRBV3-1 to TRBJ1-2; the match to TRBD1 covers 7 bases. Germline CDR1 LGHDT, CDR2 YNNKEL (reference sequence). The length of the CDR3 is 14 residues. The CDR3 spells CASNQRDRRDGYTF. The CDR3 nucleotides are TGTGCCAGCAACCAACGGGACAGACGTGATGGCTACACCTTC. Drawing the rest from reference TRBV3-1 and TRBJ1-2, the complete variable domain is DTAVSQTPKYLVTQMGNDKSIKCEQNLGHDTMYWYKQDSKKFLKIMFSYNNKELIINETVPNRFSPKSPDKAHLNLHINSLELGDSAVYFCASNQRDRRDGYTFGSGTRLTVV.

The chain couples TRBV19 to TRBJ2-5; D unresolved. V dropped 5 bases and J dropped 5 bases, with 12 bases sitting between them. The CDR3 consists of 13 residues. Germline V CDR1 and CDR2: LNHDA, SQIVND (reference sequence). CDR3 sequence reads: CASSWNHAETQYF. The DNA of the CDR3 is TGTGCCAGTAGTTGGAACCATGCCGAGACCCAGTACTTC.

At least ten counts were recorded for this clonotype. The chain has TRBV20-1 and TRBJ2-4; possible D gene TRBD2, 6 bases. Germline loops: CDR1 DFQATT, CDR2 SNEGSKA (reference sequence). The V end was cut by 0 bases, the J end by 0 bases, with 12 bases between. The CDR3 length is 16 residues. The CDR3 region is CSARDLAGLAKNIQYF. CDR3 bases: TGCAGTGCTAGAGATCTGGCGGGACTAGCCAAAAACATTCAGTACTTC.

Ten or more counts support this clonotype. The rearrangement links TRBV19 to TRBJ1-5, with TRBD1 as a possible D gene (5 bases). The CDR3 is 14 amino acids. The germline gives CDR1 LNHDA, CDR2 SQIVND (reference sequence). Trimming pared 10 bases from V and 2 bases from J, leaving 15 bases between. The DNA of the CDR3 is TGTGCCACCAGGGACCGCCGAGGCAATCAGCCCCAGCATTTT. It encodes CATRDRRGNQPQHF.

The rearrangement uses TRBV7-2 and TRBJ2-3; no firm D call. This CDR3 has 13 amino acids. Between the trimmed V and J ends, which lost 3 bases and 5 bases, there was a span of 9 bases. The germline V gene encodes CDR1 SGHTA and CDR2 FQGNSA. CDR3 amino acids: CASSFLVKDTQYF. The CDR3 DNA is TGTGCCAGCAGCTTCCTAGTCAAAGATACGCAGTATTTT.